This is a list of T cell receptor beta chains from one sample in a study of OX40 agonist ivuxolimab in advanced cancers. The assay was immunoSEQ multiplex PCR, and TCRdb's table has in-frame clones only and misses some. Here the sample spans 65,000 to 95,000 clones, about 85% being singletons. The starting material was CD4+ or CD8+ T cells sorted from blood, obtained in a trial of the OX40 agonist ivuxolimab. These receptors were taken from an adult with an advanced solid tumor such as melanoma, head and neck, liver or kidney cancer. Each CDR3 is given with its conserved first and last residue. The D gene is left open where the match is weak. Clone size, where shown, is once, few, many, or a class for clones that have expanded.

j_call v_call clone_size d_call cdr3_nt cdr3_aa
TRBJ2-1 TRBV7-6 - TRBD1 TGTGCCAGCAGCTTGGGGACAGGGGGGTCTGAGCAGTTCTTC CASSLGTGGSEQFF
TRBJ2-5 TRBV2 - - TGTGCCAGCATATACTGGGGAGAGACCCAGTACTTC CASIYWGETQYF
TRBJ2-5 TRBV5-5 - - TGTGCCAGCAGCTTGGATCCTCGGGAGACCCAGTACTTC CASSLDPRETQYF
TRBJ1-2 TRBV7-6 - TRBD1 TGTGCCAGCAGCCAACAGGGGGACTATGGCTACACCTTC CASSQQGDYGYTF
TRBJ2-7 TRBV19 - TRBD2 TGTGCCAGTACTCCCCGCCTAGGGCTAGCGGAACCCTACGAGCAGTACTTC CASTPRLGLAEPYEQYF
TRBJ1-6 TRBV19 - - TGTGCCAGTAGTCCAGAATCCGGAAATAATTCACCCCTCCACTTT CASSPESGNNSPLHF
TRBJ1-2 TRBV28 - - TGTGCCAGCAGGAGAGGGGGGAACTATGGCTACACCTTC CASRRGGNYGYTF
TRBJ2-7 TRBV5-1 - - TGCGCCAGCAGCATGTCGGGAGCAACGTACGAGCAGTACTTC CASSMSGATYEQYF
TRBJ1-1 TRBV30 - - TGTGCCTGGGGAGTATCAAACACTGAAGCTTTCTTT CAWGVSNTEAFF
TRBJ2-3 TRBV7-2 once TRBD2 TGTGCCAGCAGCCCTTCGCCTAGCGGGGCCACAGATACGCAGTATTTT CASSPSPSGATDTQYF
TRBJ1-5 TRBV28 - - TGTGCCAGCCATAGCAATCAGCCCCAGCATTTT CASHSNQPQHF
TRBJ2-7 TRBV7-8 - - TGTGCCAGCAGCTTAAGGGAGGAAAGGGGCCCCTACGAGCAGTACTTC CASSLREERGPYEQYF
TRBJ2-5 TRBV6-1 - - TGTGCCAGCAGCTTGGGTCTCCAAGAGACCCAGTACTTC CASSLGLQETQYF
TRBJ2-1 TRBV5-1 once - TGCGCCAGCAGCTTGAACCTAGCGCTCGAGGGGTACAATGAGCAGTTCTTC CASSLNLALEGYNEQFF
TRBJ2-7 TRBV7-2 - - TGTGCCAGCAGCTCGCCAGGGGTACAGCCCCGTTCCTACGAGCAGTACTTC CASSSPGVQPRSYEQYF
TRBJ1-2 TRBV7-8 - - TGTGCCAGCAGCTTAGTTTCGTGGGATGGCTACACCTTC CASSLVSWDGYTF
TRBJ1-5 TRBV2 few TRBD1 TGTGCCAGCAGCGACAGGGCTCAGCCCCAGCATTTT CASSDRAQPQHF
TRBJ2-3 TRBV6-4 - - TGTGCCAGCAGTCAGGGACCGACAGATACGCAGTATTTT CASSQGPTDTQYF
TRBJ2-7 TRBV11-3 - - TGTGCCAGCAGCGGGAGCTCCTACGAGCAGTACTTC CASSGSSYEQYF
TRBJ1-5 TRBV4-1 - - TGCGCCAGCAGCCCCCAGGGGTCGGGCAATCAGCCCCAGCATTTT CASSPQGSGNQPQHF
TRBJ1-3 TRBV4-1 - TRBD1 TGCGCCAGCAGCCGCTATCAGGGGGCTAATTCGGAAAACACCATATATTTT CASSRYQGANSENTIYF
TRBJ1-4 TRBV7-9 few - TGTGCCAGCAGCCTTGGCCGGGATAAACTGTTTTTT CASSLGRDKLFF
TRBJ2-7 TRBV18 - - TGTGCCAGCTCACAAAGCAGGGACTCCTACGAGCAGTACTTC CASSQSRDSYEQYF
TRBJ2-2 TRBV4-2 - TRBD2 TGTGCCAGCAGCCCCCTTAGCGGGATGGACACCGGGGAGCTGTTTTTT CASSPLSGMDTGELFF
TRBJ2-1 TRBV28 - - TGTGCCAGCATGGCCCCAATGGGTGAGCAGTTCTTC CASMAPMGEQFF
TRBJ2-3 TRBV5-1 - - TGCGCCAGCAGCTTGGGCGCGTTCACAGATACGCAGTATTTT CASSLGAFTDTQYF
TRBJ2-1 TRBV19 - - TGTGCCAGTAGTATGCCAGGGGTGAGCAATGAGCAGTTCTTC CASSMPGVSNEQFF
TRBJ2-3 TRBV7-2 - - TGTGCCAGCAGCCCCCGGCCAGCAGCAGATACGCAGTATTTT CASSPRPAADTQYF